Listed here are 15 T cell receptor beta chains from one sample, sequenced in a study of human T cells and chemical hapten exposure. TCRdb re-called the RACE reads with MiXCR, one entry per CDR3 protein. The sample contains roughly 100,000 distinct CDR3 sequences, under 40% of which appear only once. Time point in this sample: patch test 3, about 24 weeks after DPC sensitization. Treatment specified: therapeutic diphenylcyclopropenone sensitization with weekly scalp DPC. The material sequenced was whole blood, taken in connection with sensitization to the hapten diphenylcyclopropenone (DPC). Source of these receptors: a man in his forties or fifties with alopecia areata. Some clones in this sample may be carry-over from other donors' samples.

V is TRBV7-2 and J is TRBJ2-1; TRBD2 matches 11 bases. The CDR3 is 15 residues long. V was pared by 1 base and J by 8 bases, with 4 bases of the junction left unmatched. The germline gives CDR1 SGHTA, CDR2 FQGNSA. In DNA, the CDR3 is TGTGCCAGCAGCTTAGTAGCGGGAGGGAACGATGAGCAGTTCTTC. Residues: CASSLVAGGNDEQFF.

The gene calls are TRBV6-1 and TRBJ2-7, with TRBD2 as a possible D gene (5 bases). The CDR3 length is 12 residues. CDR1 MNHNS and CDR2 SASEGT come from the germline V gene. Trimming shortened V by 3 bases and J by 4 bases, and 7 bases separated the two germline ends. For the CDR3, the DNA is TGTGCCAGCAGTGATACGGGGTACGAGCAGTACGTC. Protein product: CASSDTGYEQYV.

The chain's CDR3 is CASSPDGLETQYF. The CDR3 DNA is TGTGCCAGCAGCCCGGACGGGCTCGAGACCCAGTACTTC. The gene calls are TRBV7-2 and TRBJ2-5, with D hard to call. Trimming shortened V by 5 bases and J by 5 bases, and 12 bases separated the two germline ends. Germline V gene sequence: CDR1 SGHTA, CDR2 FQGNSA. The CDR3 runs 13 residues.

This clonotype was seen more than once but under ten times. The CDR3 nucleotides read TGTGCCAGCAGCCAAGTCGGTGACAGGGGTAAAAACATTCAGTACTTC. It translates to CASSQVGDRGKNIQYF. The chain carries TRBV4-2 and TRBJ2-4; 8 bases align to TRBD1. CDR1 and CDR2 (germline): LGHNA, YNFKEQ. CDR3 length: 16 amino acids. V lost 1 base, J lost 4 bases, and 6 bases stayed unmatched.

The chain has TRBV4-2 and TRBJ1-1; D remains ambiguous. CDR1 LGHNA and CDR2 YNFKEQ come from the germline V gene. This CDR3 is 17 amino acids long. Trimming stripped 0 bases from V and 0 bases from J, with 14 bases between. The CDR3, as DNA: TGTGCCAGCAGCCAAGAAGTGGCAGCCAAATTGAACACTGAAGCTTTCTTT. It specifies CASSQEVAAKLNTEAFF.

This clonotype was counted between two and nine times. The V call is TRBV5-4, the J call TRBJ2-1, with 11 bases lining up with TRBD2. V lost 2 bases to trimming and J lost 9 bases; unmatched junction nucleotides: 10. The CDR3 contains 16 residues. In germline, CDR1 is SGHNT, CDR2 YYREEE (reference sequence). CDR3 residues: CASSFPGTSGIGEQFF. Here the CDR3 DNA reads TGTGCCAGCAGCTTTCCCGGGACTAGCGGTATCGGTGAGCAGTTCTTC.

This clonotype came up a few times. The gene calls are TRBV5-6 and TRBJ1-5; possible D gene TRBD1, 5 bases. Germline V lookup: CDR1 SGHDT, CDR2 YYEEEE. The V gene lost 4 bases and the J gene lost 7 bases, with 12 bases spanning the gap. The length of the CDR3 is 13 residues. The CDR3 nucleotides are TGTGCCAGCAGCCCTGTCGGGGGGCAGCCCCAGCATTTT. Its protein is CASSPVGGQPQHF.

This clonotype was counted a few times. The chain carries TRBV25-1 and TRBJ1-6; D ambiguous. V dropped 2 bases and J dropped 0 bases, with 8 bases sitting between them. CDR1 MGHDK and CDR2 SYGVNS come from the germline V gene. The CDR3 has 16 residues. CDR3 DNA sequence: TGTGCCAGCAGTGAACATGCCAGCTCCTATAATTCACCCCTCCACTTT. Its protein product is CASSEHASSYNSPLHF.

The gene calls are TRBV7-3 and TRBJ1-1; no clear D gene. The CDR3 length is 16 residues. Trimming shortened V by 0 bases and J by 4 bases, and 15 bases separated the two germline ends. Germline CDR1 is SGHTA and CDR2 is FQGTGA. CDR3 sequence (DNA): TGTGCCAGCAGCTTAACGGGAAGGGAAGATGTCACTGAAGCTTTCTTT. Its translation is CASSLTGREDVTEAFF.

The CDR3 coding sequence is TGTGCCAGCAACTCAAACTTAGCACAGGGAGAAGCTTTCTTT. It codes for CASNSNLAQGEAFF. The chain combines TRBV12-3 or TRBV12-4 with TRBJ1-1; possible D gene TRBD1, 6 bases. The CDR3 length is 14 residues. Trimming took 7 bases from V and 8 from J, leaving 20 bases between them.

This clonotype was seen a handful of times. The CDR3 region is CASSYLSQGLHGNTEAFF. The CDR3 DNA reads as TGTGCCAGCAGTTACCTATCCCAGGGACTCCACGGGAACACTGAAGCTTTCTTT. The chain combines TRBV6-5 with TRBJ1-1; tentative D call: TRBD1 (5 bases). Trimming cost V 2 bases and J 1 base, with 20 bases left between them. There are 18 residues in the CDR3. Germline V gene sequence: CDR1 MNHEY, CDR2 SVGAGI.

This clonotype appeared many times. This CDR3 is CASERLAGLREQYF. DNA of the CDR3: TGTGCCAGCGAGAGACTAGCGGGACTTCGGGAGCAGTACTTC. The chain is built from TRBV6-1 and TRBJ2-7, with TRBD2 identical over 11 bases. Germline V gene data show CDR1 as MNHNS and CDR2 as SASEGT. The CDR3 is made up of 14 amino acids. The V gene end was trimmed by 8 bases and the J gene end by 7 bases; junction bases not matched to a gene: 10.

The chain is built from TRBV29-1 and TRBJ2-5; a weak D match, TRBD2 (6 bases). Germline CDR1 SQVTM, CDR2 ANQGSEA. With 3 bases removed from V and 2 bases from J, the gap between germline ends came to 7 bases. The CDR3 runs 12 residues. DNA of the CDR3: TGCAGCGTTGACCTAGCGCAAGAGACCCAGTACTTC. Translated, it gives CSVDLAQETQYF.

This chain joins TRBV20-1 and TRBJ1-3, with 9 bases identical to TRBD1. Germline loops: CDR1 DFQATT, CDR2 SNEGSKA (reference sequence). V was clipped by 4 bases and J by 1 base; unmatched bases: 2. The CDR3 runs to 14 residues. CDR3 DNA: TGCAGTGCTACCGGGACAGGGTCTGGAAACACCATATATTTT. Its protein is CSATGTGSGNTIYF.

V is TRBV29-1 and J is TRBJ2-1; 7 positions agree with TRBD2. The CDR3 runs 17 residues. Germline V gives CDR1 SQVTM, CDR2 ANQGSEA. The J segment lost 0 bases and the V segment lost 5 bases, leaving 13 bases of the junction unmatched. The CDR3 nucleotides read TGCAGCGTTAGGCGACTAGCAGCTGCGAGCTCCTACAATGAGCAGTTCTTC. This sequence encodes CSVRRLAAASSYNEQFF.